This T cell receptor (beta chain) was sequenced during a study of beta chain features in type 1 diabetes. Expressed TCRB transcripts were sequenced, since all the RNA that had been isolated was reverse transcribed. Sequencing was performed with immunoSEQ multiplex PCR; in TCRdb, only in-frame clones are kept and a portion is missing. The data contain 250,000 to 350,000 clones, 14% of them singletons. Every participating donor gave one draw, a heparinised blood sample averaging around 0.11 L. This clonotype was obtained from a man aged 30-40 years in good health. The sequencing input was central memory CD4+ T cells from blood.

This chain's CDR3 is CASSPKTVNTEAFF. In nucleotides, the CDR3 is TGTGCCAGCTCACCGAAGACAGTGAACACTGAAGCTTTCTTT. This chain links TRBV18 with TRBJ1-1; maybe TRBD1 (5 bases). Germline loops: CDR1 KGHSH, CDR2 LQKENI. V dropped 3 bases and J dropped 0 bases, with 8 bases sitting between them. The CDR3 spans 14 residues.